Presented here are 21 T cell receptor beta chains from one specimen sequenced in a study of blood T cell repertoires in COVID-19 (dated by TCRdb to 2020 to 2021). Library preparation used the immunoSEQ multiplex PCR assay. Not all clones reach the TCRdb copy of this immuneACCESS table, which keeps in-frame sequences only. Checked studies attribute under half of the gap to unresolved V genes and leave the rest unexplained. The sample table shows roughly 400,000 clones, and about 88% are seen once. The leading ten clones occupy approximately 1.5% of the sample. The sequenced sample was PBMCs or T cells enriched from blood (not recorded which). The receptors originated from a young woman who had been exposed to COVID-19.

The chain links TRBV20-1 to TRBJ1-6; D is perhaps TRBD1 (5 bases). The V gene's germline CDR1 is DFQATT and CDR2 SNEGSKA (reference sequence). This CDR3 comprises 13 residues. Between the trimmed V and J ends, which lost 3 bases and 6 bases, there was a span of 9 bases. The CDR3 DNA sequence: TGCAGTGCTAGTACAGGCACTAATTCACCCCTCCACTTT. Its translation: CSASTGTNSPLHF.

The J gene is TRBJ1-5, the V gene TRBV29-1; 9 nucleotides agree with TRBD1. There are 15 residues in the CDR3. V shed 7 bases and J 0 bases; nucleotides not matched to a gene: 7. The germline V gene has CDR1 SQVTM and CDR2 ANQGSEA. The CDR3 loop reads CSALGGQGSNQPQHF. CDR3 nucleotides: TGCAGCGCCCTGGGGGGACAGGGTAGCAATCAGCCCCAGCATTTT.

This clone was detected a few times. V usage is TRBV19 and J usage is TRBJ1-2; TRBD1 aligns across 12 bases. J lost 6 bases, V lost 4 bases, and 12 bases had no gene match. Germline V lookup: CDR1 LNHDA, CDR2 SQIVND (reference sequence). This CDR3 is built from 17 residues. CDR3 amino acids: CASSTDWDRGRFNGYTF. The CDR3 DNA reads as TGTGCCAGTAGTACCGACTGGGACAGGGGGCGGTTTAATGGCTACACCTTC.

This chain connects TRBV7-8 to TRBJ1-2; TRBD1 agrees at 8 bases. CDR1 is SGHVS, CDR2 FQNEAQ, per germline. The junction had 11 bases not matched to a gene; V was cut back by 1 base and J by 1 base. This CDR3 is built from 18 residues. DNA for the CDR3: TGTGCCAGCAGCTTAGTTCGGCAGGGGGCGCCTATTAACTATGGCTACACCTTC. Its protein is CASSLVRQGAPINYGYTF.

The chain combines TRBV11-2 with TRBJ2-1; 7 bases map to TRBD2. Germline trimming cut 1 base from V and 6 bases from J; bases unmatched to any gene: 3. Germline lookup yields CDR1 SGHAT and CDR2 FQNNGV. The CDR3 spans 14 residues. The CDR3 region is CASSLGGRVNEQFF. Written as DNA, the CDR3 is TGTGCCAGCAGCTTAGGCGGGAGAGTCAATGAGCAGTTCTTC. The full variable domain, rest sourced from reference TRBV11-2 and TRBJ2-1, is EAGVAQSPRYKIIEKRQSVAFWCNPISGHATLYWYQQILGQGPKLLIQFQNNGVVDDSQLPKDRFSAERLKGVDSTLKIQPAKLEDSAVYLCASSLGGRVNEQFFGPGTRLTVL.

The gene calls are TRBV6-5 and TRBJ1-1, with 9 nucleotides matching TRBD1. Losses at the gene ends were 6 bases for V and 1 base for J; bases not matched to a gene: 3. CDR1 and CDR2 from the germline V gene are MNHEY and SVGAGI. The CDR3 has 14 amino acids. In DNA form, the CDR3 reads TGTGCCAGCAGCCAGGGACAGGGGAACACTGAAGCTTTCTTT. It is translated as CASSQGQGNTEAFF.

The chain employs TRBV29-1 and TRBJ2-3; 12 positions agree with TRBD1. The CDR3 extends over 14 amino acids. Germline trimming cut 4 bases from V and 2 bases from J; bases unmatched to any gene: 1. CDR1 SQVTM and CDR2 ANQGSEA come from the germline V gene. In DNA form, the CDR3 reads TGCAGCGTTGGGGACAGGGGGCCCACAGATACGCAGTATTTT. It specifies CSVGDRGPTDTQYF.

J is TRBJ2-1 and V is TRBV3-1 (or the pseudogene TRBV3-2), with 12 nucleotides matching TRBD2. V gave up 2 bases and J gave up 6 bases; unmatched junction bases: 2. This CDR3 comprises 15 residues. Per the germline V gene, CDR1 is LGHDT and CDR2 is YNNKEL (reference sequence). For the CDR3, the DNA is TGTGCCAGCAGCCAACGACTAGCGGGAGTCAATGAGCAGTTCTTC. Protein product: CASSQRLAGVNEQFF.

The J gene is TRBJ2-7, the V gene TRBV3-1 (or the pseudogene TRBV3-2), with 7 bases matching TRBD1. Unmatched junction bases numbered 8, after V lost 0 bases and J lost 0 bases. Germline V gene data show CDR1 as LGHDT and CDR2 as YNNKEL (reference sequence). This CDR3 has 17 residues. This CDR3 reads CASSQDRNRGPSYEQYF. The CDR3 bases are TGTGCCAGCAGCCAAGATCGTAACAGGGGACCCTCCTACGAGCAGTACTTC.

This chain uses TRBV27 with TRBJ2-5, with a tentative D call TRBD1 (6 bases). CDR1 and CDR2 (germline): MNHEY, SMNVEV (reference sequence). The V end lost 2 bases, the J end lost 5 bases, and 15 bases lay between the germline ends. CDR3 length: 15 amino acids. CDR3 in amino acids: CASSLQIGGYETQYF. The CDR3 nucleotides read TGTGCCAGCAGTTTACAGATAGGGGGTTACGAGACCCAGTACTTC.

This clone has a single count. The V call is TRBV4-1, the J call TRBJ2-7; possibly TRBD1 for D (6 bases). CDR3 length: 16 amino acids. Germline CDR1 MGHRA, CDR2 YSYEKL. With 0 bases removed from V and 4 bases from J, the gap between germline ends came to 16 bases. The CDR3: CASSQEPGQGQYEQYF. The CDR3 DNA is TGCGCCAGCAGCCAAGAGCCTGGGCAGGGGCAATACGAGCAGTACTTC.

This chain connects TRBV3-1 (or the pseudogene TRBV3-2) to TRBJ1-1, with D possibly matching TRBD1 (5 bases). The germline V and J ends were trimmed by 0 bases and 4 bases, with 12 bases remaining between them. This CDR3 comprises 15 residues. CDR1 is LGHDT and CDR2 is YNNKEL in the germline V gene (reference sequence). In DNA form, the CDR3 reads TGTGCCAGCAGCCAAGACGCCAGTGGGGCCACTGAAGCTTTCTTT. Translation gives CASSQDASGATEAFF.

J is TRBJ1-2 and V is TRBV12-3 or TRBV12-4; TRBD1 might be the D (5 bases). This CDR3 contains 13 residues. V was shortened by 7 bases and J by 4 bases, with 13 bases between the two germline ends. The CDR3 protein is CASNPGRGYGYTF. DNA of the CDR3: TGTGCCAGCAACCCAGGGCGGGGCTATGGCTACACCTTC.

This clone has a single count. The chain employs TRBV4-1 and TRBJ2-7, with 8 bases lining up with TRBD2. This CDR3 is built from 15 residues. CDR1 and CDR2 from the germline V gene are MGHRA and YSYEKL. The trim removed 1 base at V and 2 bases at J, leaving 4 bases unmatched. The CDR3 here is CASSQVAGLPYEQYF. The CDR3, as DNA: TGCGCCAGCAGCCAAGTAGCGGGACTCCCCTACGAGCAGTACTTC.

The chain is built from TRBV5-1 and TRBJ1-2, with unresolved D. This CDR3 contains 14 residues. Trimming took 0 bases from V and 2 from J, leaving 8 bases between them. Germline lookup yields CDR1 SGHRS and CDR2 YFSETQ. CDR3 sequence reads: CASSLGHVNYGYTF. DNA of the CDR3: TGCGCCAGCAGCTTGGGACACGTCAACTATGGCTACACCTTC. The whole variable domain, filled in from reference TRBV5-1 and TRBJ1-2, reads KAGVTQTPRYLIKTRGQQVTLSCSPISGHRSVSWYQQTPGQGLQFLFEYFSETQRNKGNFPGRFSGRQFSNSRSEMNVSTLELGDSALYLCASSLGHVNYGYTFGSGTRLTVV.

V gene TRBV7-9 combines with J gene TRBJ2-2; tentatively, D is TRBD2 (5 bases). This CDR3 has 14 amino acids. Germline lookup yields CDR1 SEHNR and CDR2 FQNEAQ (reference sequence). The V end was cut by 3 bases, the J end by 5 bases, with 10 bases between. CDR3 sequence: CASSLELETGELFF. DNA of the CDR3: TGTGCCAGCAGCTTGGAACTAGAAACCGGGGAGCTGTTTTTT.

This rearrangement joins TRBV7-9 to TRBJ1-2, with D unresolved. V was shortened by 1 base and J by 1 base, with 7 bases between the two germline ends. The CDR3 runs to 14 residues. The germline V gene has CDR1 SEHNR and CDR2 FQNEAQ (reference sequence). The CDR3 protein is CASSLVEVNYGYTF. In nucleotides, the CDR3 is TGTGCCAGCAGCTTAGTAGAGGTTAACTATGGCTACACCTTC. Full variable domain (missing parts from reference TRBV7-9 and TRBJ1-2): DTGVSQNPRHKITKRGQNVTFRCDPISEHNRLYWYRQTLGQGPEFLTYFQNEAQLEKSRLLSDRFSAERPKGSFSTLEIQRTEQGDSAMYLCASSLVEVNYGYTFGSGTRLTVV.

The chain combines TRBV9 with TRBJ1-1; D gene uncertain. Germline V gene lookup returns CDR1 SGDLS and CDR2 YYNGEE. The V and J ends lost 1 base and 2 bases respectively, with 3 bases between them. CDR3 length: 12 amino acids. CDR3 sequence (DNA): TGTGCCAGCAGCGTAACTAACACTGAAGCTTTCTTT. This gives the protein CASSVTNTEAFF.

In DNA, the CDR3 is TGCAGCGTTGAAGAAGGAGCAGCAACTGAAGCTTTCTTT. Residues: CSVEEGAATEAFF. The chain couples TRBV29-1 to TRBJ1-1; no definite D call. The length of the CDR3 is 13 residues. The ends were cut back, 0 bases at V and 5 bases at J, with 10 bases in the middle. The germline V gene has CDR1 SQVTM and CDR2 ANQGSEA.

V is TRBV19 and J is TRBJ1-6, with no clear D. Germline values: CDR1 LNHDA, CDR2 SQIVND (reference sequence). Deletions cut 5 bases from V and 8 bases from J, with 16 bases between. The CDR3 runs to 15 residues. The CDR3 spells CASSPRGGSHSPLHF. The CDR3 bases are TGTGCCAGTAGTCCTCGTGGAGGGTCGCATTCACCCCTCCACTTT.

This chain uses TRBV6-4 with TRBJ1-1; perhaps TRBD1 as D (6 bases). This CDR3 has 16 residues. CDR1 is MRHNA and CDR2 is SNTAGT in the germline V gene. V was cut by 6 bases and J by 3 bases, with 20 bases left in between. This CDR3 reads CASSEPGDVWHTEAFF. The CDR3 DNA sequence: TGTGCCAGCAGCGAACCAGGGGACGTCTGGCACACTGAAGCTTTCTTT.